Listed below are T cell receptor beta chains from one sample, sequenced in a study of a mutant IDH1 vaccine in newly diagnosed glioma. No antigen has been identified for these receptors. Produced via immunoSEQ multiplex PCR; TCRdb's table is partial and in-frame only. The table includes about 30,000 clones, roughly 80% detected once. The sequenced sample was PBMCs, obtained from a glioma patient whose treatment included an IDH1 peptide vaccine. These receptors were obtained from a man under 40 with glioma. The CDR3 runs from the conserved cysteine through the conserved F or W. A D gene is named only where the DNA matches it firmly. Clone size is not always given. Where it is, it says once, few, many or a class for expanded clones.

>.|TRBJ1-1|.|TRBV7-9
CASSLSRHTEAFF
TGTGCCAGCAGCTTAAGCCGACACACTGAAGCTTTCTTT
>.|TRBJ2-3|.|TRBV7-9
CASSSHTTSTDTQYF
TGTGCCAGCAGCTCCCATACTACTAGCACAGATACGCAGTATTTT
>.|TRBJ1-3|.|TRBV7-9
CASSLRRVNTIYF
TGTGCCAGCAGCTTACGCCGTGTAAACACCATATATTTT
>.|TRBJ1-1|.|TRBV29-1
CSVVIGGWDTEAFF
TGCAGCGTTGTTATAGGGGGTTGGGACACTGAAGCTTTCTTT
>.|TRBJ1-1|.|TRBV5-5
CASKGTEAFF
TGTGCCAGCAAGGGCACTGAAGCTTTCTTT
>TRBD2|TRBJ2-1|.|TRBV9
CASSVRQRGSYNEQFF
TGTGCCAGCAGCGTACGCCAGCGGGGGAGCTACAATGAGCAGTTCTTC
>TRBD1|TRBJ2-7|.|TRBV4-3
CASSQRLDRAYEQYF
TGCGCCAGCAGCCAACGCCTCGACAGGGCCTACGAGCAGTACTTC
>TRBD1|TRBJ2-7|.|TRBV7-8
CASSQREGQGLHEQYF
TGTGCCAGCAGCCAGAGGGAGGGACAGGGGCTCCACGAGCAGTACTTC
>.|TRBJ2-3|.|TRBV6-4
CASSDGGATDTQYF
TGTGCCAGCAGTGACGGGGGGGCCACAGATACGCAGTATTTT
>.|TRBJ1-1|few|TRBV13
CASTHSLNTEAFF
TGTGCCAGCACCCACAGTCTGAACACTGAAGCTTTCTTT
>TRBD2|TRBJ2-2|.|TRBV15
CATSRDRRGVAAGELFF
TGTGCCACCAGCAGAGATCGTCGGGGGGTTGCGGCCGGGGAGCTGTTTTTT
>.|TRBJ1-1|.|TRBV6-6
CASTELLMNTEAFF
TGTGCCAGCACGGAGCTACTTATGAACACTGAAGCTTTCTTT
>.|TRBJ2-2|.|TRBV18
CASSPPRSNTGELFF
TGTGCCAGCTCACCACCTAGAAGTAACACCGGGGAGCTGTTTTTT
>.|TRBJ1-2|.|TRBV7-9
CASSFQENYGYTF
TGTGCCAGCAGCTTTCAGGAGAACTATGGCTACACCTTC
>TRBD1|TRBJ2-7|.|TRBV28
CASSPWTGSYEQYF
TGTGCCAGCAGTCCTTGGACAGGTTCCTACGAGCAGTACTTC
>TRBD1|TRBJ1-2|.|TRBV29-1
CSVEDKGAGGYTF
TGCAGCGTTGAAGACAAGGGGGCGGGAGGCTACACCTTC
>TRBD1|TRBJ1-2|.|TRBV9
CASRGTGVYGYTF
TGTGCCAGCAGAGGAACAGGGGTCTATGGCTACACCTTC
>.|TRBJ2-7|few|TRBV27
CASSSGAYYEQYF
TGTGCCAGCAGTAGTGGCGCCTACTACGAGCAGTACTTC
>.|TRBJ2-4|.|TRBV19
CASSKGWSAIAKNIQYF
TGTGCCAGTAGTAAAGGATGGTCCGCCATAGCCAAAAACATTCAGTACTTC
>.|TRBJ2-2|.|TRBV5-6
CASSRYRDTNTGELFF
TGTGCCAGCAGCAGGTACCGGGACACCAACACCGGGGAGCTGTTTTTT
>.|TRBJ1-1|.|TRBV2
CASSGRAGDMNTEAFF
TGTGCCAGCAGCGGGAGGGCCGGGGACATGAACACTGAAGCTTTCTTT
>TRBD2|TRBJ2-3|.|TRBV5-1
CASSSGLASDTQYF
TGCGCCAGCAGCTCCGGACTAGCGTCAGATACGCAGTATTTT
>.|TRBJ1-1|.|TRBV30
CAWRYGMDTEAFF
TGTGCCTGGAGGTACGGGATGGACACTGAAGCTTTCTTT
>.|TRBJ1-1|.|TRBV15
CATSTYGRVNTEAFF
TGTGCCACCAGCACTTATGGACGGGTGAACACTGAAGCTTTCTTT
>TRBD1|TRBJ1-1|.|TRBV5-1
CASSPGQPNTEAFF
TGCGCCAGCAGCCCGGGACAGCCGAACACTGAAGCTTTCTTT
>.|TRBJ2-1|few|TRBV7-9
CASSLVGGQHNEQFF
TGTGCCAGCAGCTTAGTCGGGGGACAGCACAATGAGCAGTTCTTC
>TRBD2|TRBJ2-1|.|TRBV28
CASSLAGTNSEQFF
TGTGCCAGCAGTTTAGCAGGGACTAACAGCGAGCAGTTCTTC
>.|TRBJ1-1|.|TRBV5-1
CASSLGGSTEAFF
TGCGCCAGCAGCTTGGGGGGTAGTACTGAAGCTTTCTTT
>TRBD2|TRBJ2-1|.|TRBV6-5
CASSYGRGNEQFF
TGTGCCAGCAGTTACGGGCGGGGGAATGAGCAGTTCTTC
>.|TRBJ1-2|.|TRBV4-1
CASSQIDRTNYGYTF
TGCGCCAGCAGCCAGATCGACAGGACGAACTATGGCTACACCTTC
>.|TRBJ1-1|.|TRBV30
CAWGRGVGTEAFF
TGTGCCTGGGGAAGGGGCGTGGGCACTGAAGCTTTCTTT
>.|TRBJ1-6|.|TRBV4-2
CASSQGDGRTDSPLHF
TGTGCCAGCAGCCAAGGAGATGGACGGACAGATTCACCCCTCCACTTT
>.|TRBJ2-1|.|TRBV9
CASSVALGEQFF
TGTGCCAGCAGCGTAGCTTTGGGGGAGCAGTTCTTC
>.|TRBJ2-7|.|TRBV5-1
CASSHEEWTYEQYF
TGCGCCAGCAGCCACGAAGAATGGACCTACGAGCAGTACTTC
>TRBD1|TRBJ2-5|.|TRBV2
CASLRGRSETQYF
TGTGCCAGCCTCAGGGGGCGCAGCGAGACCCAGTACTTC
>TRBD1|TRBJ1-6|.|TRBV6-4
CASRDRGLNSPLHF
TGTGCCAGCAGGGACAGGGGGCTGAATTCACCCCTCCACTTT
>TRBD1|TRBJ1-1|.|TRBV7-2
CASSPRQGGMNTEAFF
TGTGCCAGCAGCCCACGACAGGGGGGAATGAACACTGAAGCTTTCTTT
>.|TRBJ2-5|.|TRBV19
CASSILNGGLGQKGTQYF
TGTGCCAGTAGTATATTGAATGGGGGTTTGGGTCAAAAGGGGACCCAGTACTTC
>.|TRBJ1-3|.|TRBV6-5
CASGRDVGNTIYF
TGTGCCAGCGGCCGGGACGTAGGAAACACCATATATTTT
>.|TRBJ1-4|.|TRBV2
CASSEGEAGLFF
TGTGCCAGCAGTGAAGGGGAGGCCGGACTGTTTTTT
>.|TRBJ1-2|.|TRBV27
CASGVQGFGYTF
TGTGCCAGCGGCGTACAGGGTTTTGGCTACACCTTC
>TRBD1|TRBJ2-2|few|TRBV2
CASSDWTGATGELFF
TGTGCCAGCAGTGATTGGACAGGGGCCACCGGGGAGCTGTTTTTT
>.|TRBJ2-1|.|TRBV19
CASRTSGQGSYNEQFF
TGTGCCAGTAGAACCTCGGGGCAGGGATCCTACAATGAGCAGTTCTTC
>TRBD1|TRBJ1-5|.|TRBV6-1
CASSEARDRGRISQPQHF
TGTGCCAGCAGTGAAGCTAGGGACAGGGGGCGGATAAGTCAGCCCCAGCATTTT
>TRBD2|TRBJ2-3|few|TRBV9
CASSRLAGPTDTQYF
TGTGCCAGCAGCCGACTAGCGGGCCCCACAGATACGCAGTATTTT
>.|TRBJ2-5|.|TRBV30
CAWSLGGFQETQYF
TGTGCCTGGAGCCTAGGGGGGTTCCAAGAGACCCAGTACTTC
>.|TRBJ1-1|.|TRBV19
CASNPGRYTEAFF
TGTGCCAGTAATCCGGGGCGGTACACTGAAGCTTTCTTT
>.|TRBJ1-5|few|TRBV19
CASSIQDGNQPQHF
TGTGCCAGTAGTATTCAGGATGGCAATCAGCCCCAGCATTTT
>.|TRBJ1-1|.|TRBV30
CAWSPSRTEAFF
TGTGCCTGGAGTCCCTCAAGGACTGAAGCTTTCTTT
>TRBD1|TRBJ1-3|.|TRBV28
CASSFTGVDTIYF
TGTGCCAGCAGCTTTACAGGGGTCGACACCATATATTTT